The next 25 T cell receptor beta chains were all read from a single sample in a study of shared clonotypes between healthy human individuals (TCRdb year 2020). Receptor amplification or capture employed the immunoSEQ multiplex PCR assay. The table comes from immuneACCESS by way of TCRdb, which keeps in-frame sequences with V and J called. Part of the clones is missing from these tables; in studies checked, under half for an unresolved V gene and the rest for unknown reasons. This sample has roughly 2.5 million clones in its table, and roughly nine tenths of those were observed once. The ten largest clones add up to roughly 0.14% of the sample. Specimen: naive CD4+ T cells sorted from blood. The meaning of the sample's cell subset or site label: CD45RA+ positively selected. These receptor sequences come from a man between 18 and 29 years old in good health.

This clone was counted a single time. This chain joins TRBV18 and TRBJ1-4; possible D gene TRBD1, 5 bases. This CDR3 spans 14 amino acids. The germline V gene has CDR1 KGHSH and CDR2 LQKENI. Trimming left V 5 bases short and J 5 bases short, with 12 bases between. The chain's CDR3 is CASSSGHSNEKLFF. Here the CDR3 DNA reads TGTGCCAGCTCATCGGGGCATTCGAATGAAAAACTGTTTTTT.

V and J are TRBV19 and TRBJ2-1, with TRBD2 as a possible D gene (5 bases). The V and J ends lost 7 bases and 7 bases respectively, with 8 bases between them. The CDR3 covers 11 residues. Germline CDR1 reads LNHDA; CDR2 reads SQIVND (reference sequence). CDR3 nucleotides: TGTGCCAGTAATGAGGGAAATGAGCAGTTCTTC. This gives the protein CASNEGNEQFF.

This chain uses TRBV6-6 with TRBJ1-3; TRBD1 matches 10 bases. The CDR3 totals 16 residues. Losses at the gene ends were 4 bases for V and 0 bases for J; bases not matched to a gene: 3. CDR1 and CDR2 (germline): MNHNY, SVGAGI (reference sequence). CDR3: CASSSRQGASGNTIYF. CDR3 coding DNA: TGTGCCAGCAGTTCACGACAGGGGGCCTCTGGAAACACCATATATTTT.

The V gene is TRBV11-1, the J gene TRBJ2-1, with D unresolved. In germline, CDR1 is SGHAT, CDR2 FQDESV (reference sequence). With 6 bases removed from V and 7 bases from J, the gap between germline ends came to 19 bases. The CDR3 totals 15 residues. In DNA form, the CDR3 reads TGTGCCAGCAGTTTCAGCCAGTGGCGAACAAATGAGCAGTTCTTC. Protein sequence: CASSFSQWRTNEQFF.

The chain combines TRBV19 with TRBJ2-1, with 9 nucleotides matching TRBD1. The germline V gene has CDR1 LNHDA and CDR2 SQIVND (reference sequence). The CDR3 length is 16 residues. The J segment lost 0 bases and the V segment lost 0 bases, leaving 0 bases of the junction unmatched. The CDR3 spells CASSIEQGASYNEQFF. The CDR3 bases are TGTGCCAGTAGTATAGAACAGGGGGCCTCCTACAATGAGCAGTTCTTC.

The rearrangement joins TRBV7-6 to TRBJ2-3; tentative D call: TRBD2 (6 bases). The length of the CDR3 is 15 residues. Germline assignment: CDR1 SGHVS and CDR2 FNYEAQ. V was clipped by 1 base and J by 8 bases, with 16 bases between them. The CDR3 DNA sequence: TGTGCCAGCAGCTTAGGGGACTCCGAAGTGGGTACGCAGTATTTT. Its translation is CASSLGDSEVGTQYF.

The CDR3 DNA is TGTGCCAGCAGTGAAGAAACTAAGAGCATTCAGTACTTC. This translates into CASSEETKSIQYF. This rearrangement joins TRBV2 to TRBJ2-4; unclear D gene. CDR1 SNHLY and CDR2 FYNNEI come from the germline V gene. Trimming took off 1 base at V and 9 bases at J, with 10 bases between the two ends. The CDR3 sequence is 13 residues long.

This clone has only one observation. CDR3 coding DNA: TGTGCCAGCAGTGAGCGGACAGGACTCTACGAGCAGTACTTC. Translation: CASSERTGLYEQYF. The chain has TRBV2 and TRBJ2-7, with 7 bases that match TRBD1. The germline V gene encodes CDR1 SNHLY and CDR2 FYNNEI. The CDR3 length is 14 residues. V was pared by 3 bases and J by 3 bases, with 5 bases of the junction left unmatched.

The chain uses TRBV7-9 and TRBJ2-3; either TRBD1 or TRBD2 may supply D (5 bases each). The CDR3 totals 15 residues. Deletions cut 1 base from V and 6 bases from J, with 14 bases between. The germline gives CDR1 SEHNR, CDR2 FQNEAQ (reference sequence). CDR3 sequence: CASSLGGTMGDTQYF. CDR3 in DNA: TGTGCCAGCAGCTTAGGTGGGACCATGGGGGATACGCAGTATTTT.

This sequence joins TRBV5-6 and TRBJ1-5, with a weak D call TRBD1 (6 bases). V was trimmed by 3 bases and J by 7 bases, leaving 20 bases between them. CDR1 and CDR2 from the germline V gene are SGHDT and YYEEEE. The CDR3 is made up of 16 amino acids. The CDR3 loop is CASSSRGGGFSQPQHF. The CDR3 coding sequence is TGTGCCAGCAGCTCCCGAGGGGGGGGGTTCAGCCAGCCCCAGCATTTT.

The V call is TRBV5-1, the J call TRBJ1-2, with D hard to call. V was pared by 4 bases and J by 7 bases, with 11 bases between. Germline assignment: CDR1 SGHRS and CDR2 YFSETQ. This CDR3 is built from 12 residues. CDR3 sequence (DNA): TGCGCCAGCAGCCCCTCAGCCCTTGGCTACACCTTC. Protein product: CASSPSALGYTF.

The V gene is TRBV5-8, the J gene TRBJ2-7, with D possibly TRBD1 on 6 matching bases. Trimming shortened V by 3 bases and J by 0 bases, and 10 bases separated the two germline ends. Germline CDR1 reads SGHTS; CDR2 reads YDEGEE. The CDR3 length is 14 residues. CDR3 nucleotides: TGTGCCAGCAGCTCTTACAGGGTCTCCTACGAGCAGTACTTC. Encoded protein: CASSSYRVSYEQYF.

The rearrangement links TRBV6-1 to TRBJ2-5; maybe TRBD2 (6 bases). The end of the DNA aligns better with TRBJ2-7, so the J call may be wrong. Germline CDR1 reads MNHNS; CDR2 reads SASEGT. This CDR3 is 14 amino acids long. The CDR3 is CASSEARRAYEQYF. CDR3 sequence (DNA): TGTGCCAGCAGTGAAGCTCGGAGGGCCTACGAGCAGTACTTC.

The chain employs TRBV10-2 and TRBJ2-5; 9 bases agree with TRBD1. The germline gives CDR1 WSHSY, CDR2 SAAADI. The CDR3 runs 16 residues. The V and J ends lost 3 bases and 4 bases, in that order; junction bases with no gene match: 9. CDR3: CASSESGTGYRETQYF. The CDR3 DNA sequence: TGCGCCAGCAGTGAATCCGGGACAGGGTATCGAGAGACCCAGTACTTC.

The chain uses TRBV27 and TRBJ2-2; D tentatively fits TRBD1 or TRBD2 (5 bases each). The germline V gene encodes CDR1 MNHEY and CDR2 SMNVEV (reference sequence). The V and J ends lost 4 bases and 2 bases respectively, with 11 bases between them. This CDR3 has 15 amino acids. As DNA, the CDR3 is TGTGCCAGCAGTTCGGGACGACCCAACACCGGGGAGCTGTTTTTT. It specifies CASSSGRPNTGELFF.

A remark on this clone: This sample includes further DNA sequences coding for the same CDR3. The V gene is TRBV4-3, the J gene TRBJ2-3, with D maybe TRBD2 (6 bases). The CDR3 is 15 amino acids. The V gene's germline CDR1 is LGHNA and CDR2 YSLEER. V shed 0 bases and J shed 1 base, with 8 bases lying between them. The CDR3: CASSQELAGTDTQYF. The CDR3 DNA sequence: TGCGCCAGCAGCCAAGAGTTAGCGGGCACAGATACGCAGTATTTT.

The chain has TRBV18 and TRBJ2-3; D not resolved. This CDR3 is built from 13 residues. Trimming took 2 bases from V and 7 from J, leaving 10 bases between them. The germline gives CDR1 KGHSH, CDR2 LQKENI. In DNA form, the CDR3 reads TGTGCCAGCTCACCAGCCTACGACTATACGCAGTATTTT. Residues: CASSPAYDYTQYF.

The rearrangement links TRBV19 to TRBJ1-5, with no clear D. V was trimmed by 2 bases and J by 5 bases, leaving 10 bases between them. The CDR3 extends over 14 amino acids. The germline CDR1 and CDR2 sequences are LNHDA and SQIVND (reference sequence). The CDR3 bases are TGTGCCAGTAGTATAAATACGAACCATCAGCCCCAGCATTTT. It codes for CASSINTNHQPQHF.

The chain is built from TRBV28 and TRBJ1-5, with TRBD1 identical over 9 bases. CDR1 and CDR2 from the germline V gene are MDHEN and SYDVKM. The junction had 10 bases not matched to a gene; V was cut back by 4 bases and J by 3 bases. The CDR3 is 17 residues long. The CDR3 DNA reads as TGTGCCAGCAGTTGCGACGAGGGGACAGGGCCCAATCAGCCCCAGCATTTT. Translated: CASSCDEGTGPNQPQHF.

The chain couples TRBV7-2 to TRBJ2-5; the D gene is possibly TRBD1 (5 bases). V dropped 2 bases and J dropped 1 base, with 11 bases sitting between them. CDR1 SGHTA and CDR2 FQGNSA come from the germline V gene. This CDR3 is built from 15 residues. CDR3 nucleotides: TGTGCCAGCAGCTTAAACGGGCAGGGCCAAGAGACCCAGTACTTC. Amino acids: CASSLNGQGQETQYF.

This sequence joins TRBV27 and TRBJ1-2; D unclear. There are 15 residues in the CDR3. Per germline, CDR1 MNHEY and CDR2 SMNVEV (reference sequence). V was trimmed by 7 bases and J by 2 bases, leaving 17 bases between them. The CDR3 nucleotides read TGTGCCAGCACCAAAATCCCCGAAAGAAACTATGGCTACACCTTC. Its translation: CASTKIPERNYGYTF.

The V gene is TRBV6-5, the J gene TRBJ1-1, with 7 bases fitting TRBD1. Germline V gene lookup returns CDR1 MNHEY and CDR2 SVGAGI. The CDR3 sequence is 15 residues long. V lost 5 bases, J lost 1 base, and 7 bases stayed unmatched. The CDR3 loop is CASSNRGAGNTEAFF. The CDR3, as DNA: TGTGCCAGCAGTAACAGGGGCGCGGGGAACACTGAAGCTTTCTTT.

The rearrangement uses TRBV20-1 and TRBJ2-5; D uncertain. The J call may be faulty, since TRBJ2-7 better matches the DNA end. Germline CDR1 is DFQATT and CDR2 is SNEGSKA (reference sequence). The length of the CDR3 is 11 residues. This CDR3 reads CSESPDYEQYF. In nucleotides, the CDR3 is TGCAGTGAGTCCCCGGACTACGAGCAGTACTTC.

The rearrangement links TRBV27 to TRBJ1-2; TRBD1 might be the D (6 bases). Germline V gene data show CDR1 as MNHEY and CDR2 as SMNVEV (reference sequence). CDR3 length: 15 residues. V was clipped by 5 bases and J by 7 bases, with 20 bases between them. CDR3 DNA sequence: TGTGCCAGCAGTCGAGTTATGACAGGAGCCGGTGGCTACACCTTC. This gives the protein CASSRVMTGAGGYTF.

This sequence joins TRBV18 and TRBJ2-3; a possible D gene is TRBD1 (5 bases). V was cut by 5 bases and J by 6 bases, with 12 bases left in between. This CDR3 comprises 13 residues. From germline, CDR1 is KGHSH and CDR2 LQKENI. The CDR3 loop is CASSSGWSDTQYF. Here the CDR3 DNA reads TGTGCCAGCTCATCAGGGTGGTCCGATACGCAGTATTTT.